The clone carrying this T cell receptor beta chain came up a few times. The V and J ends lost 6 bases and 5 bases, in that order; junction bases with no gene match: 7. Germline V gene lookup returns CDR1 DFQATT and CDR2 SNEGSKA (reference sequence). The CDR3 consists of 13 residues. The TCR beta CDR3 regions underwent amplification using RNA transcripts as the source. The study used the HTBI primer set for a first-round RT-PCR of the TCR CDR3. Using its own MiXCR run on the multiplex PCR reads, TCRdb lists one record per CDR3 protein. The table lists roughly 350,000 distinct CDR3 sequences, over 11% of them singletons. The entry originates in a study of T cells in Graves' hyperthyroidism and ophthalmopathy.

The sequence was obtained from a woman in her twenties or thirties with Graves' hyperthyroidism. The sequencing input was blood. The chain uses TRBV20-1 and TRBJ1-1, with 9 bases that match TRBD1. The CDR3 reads CSAKRDRETEAFF. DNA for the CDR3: TGCAGTGCAAAACGGGACAGGGAAACTGAAGCTTTCTTT.